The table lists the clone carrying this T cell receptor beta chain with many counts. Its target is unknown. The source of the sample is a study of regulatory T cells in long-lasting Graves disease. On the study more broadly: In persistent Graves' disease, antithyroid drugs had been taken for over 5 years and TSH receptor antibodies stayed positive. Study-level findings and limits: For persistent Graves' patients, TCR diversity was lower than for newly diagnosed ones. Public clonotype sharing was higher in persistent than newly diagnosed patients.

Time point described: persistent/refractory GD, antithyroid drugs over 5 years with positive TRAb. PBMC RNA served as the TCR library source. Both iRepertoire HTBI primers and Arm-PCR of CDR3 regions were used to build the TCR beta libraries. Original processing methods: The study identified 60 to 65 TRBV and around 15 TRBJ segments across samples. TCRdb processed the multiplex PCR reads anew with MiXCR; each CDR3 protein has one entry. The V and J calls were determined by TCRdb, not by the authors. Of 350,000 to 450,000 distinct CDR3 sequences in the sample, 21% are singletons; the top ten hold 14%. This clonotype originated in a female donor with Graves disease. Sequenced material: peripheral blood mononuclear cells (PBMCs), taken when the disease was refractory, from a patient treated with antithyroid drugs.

CDR3 residues: CASSFTTENTEAFF. The CDR3 region has the DNA TGTGCCAGCAGCTTCACCACAGAGAACACTGAAGCTTTCTTT. This chain connects TRBV11-2 to TRBJ1-1; D not resolved. V was clipped by 3 bases and J by 1 base, with 9 bases between them. CDR3 length: 14 amino acids. Germline-derived CDR1 and CDR2 are SGHAT and FQNNGV.